A selection of T cell receptor beta chains follows, all from one sample in a study of cytomegalovirus exposure and HLA in healthy donors. Sequencing used immunoSEQ multiplex PCR; TCRdb keeps in-frame clones, though not all of them. The sample has approximately 110,000 clones, 80% to 85% seen once. Specimen: PBMCs. The receptors here all came from a woman in her 30s in good health and CMV-seronegative. Both conserved end residues are part of each CDR3. Each record gives: CDR3 length, D gene, V gene, clone size, J gene, CDR3 protein, CDR3 DNA. A D gene is named only where the DNA matches it firmly. Where a row states a size, it is once, few, many or the class of an expanded clone; other rows omit it.

CDR3 length: 17
D gene: .
V gene: TRBV13
clone size: .
J gene: TRBJ2-2
CDR3 protein: CASSTEESRLVTGELFF
CDR3 DNA: TGTGCCAGCAGCACCGAAGAGAGCCGACTAGTCACCGGGGAGCTGTTTTTT

CDR3 length: 11
D gene: .
V gene: TRBV10-2
clone size: few
J gene: TRBJ1-1
CDR3 protein: CASTAPGEAFF
CDR3 DNA: TGCGCCAGCACAGCCCCGGGGGAAGCTTTCTTT

CDR3 length: 16
D gene: TRBD1
V gene: TRBV19
clone size: few
J gene: TRBJ1-1
CDR3 protein: CASSLYSGTGNTEAFF
CDR3 DNA: TGTGCCAGTAGTTTATATTCCGGGACAGGGAACACTGAAGCTTTCTTT

CDR3 length: 15
D gene: .
V gene: TRBV9
clone size: .
J gene: TRBJ1-1
CDR3 protein: CASSVGTGGKAEAFF
CDR3 DNA: TGTGCCAGCAGCGTAGGAACCGGGGGAAAGGCTGAAGCTTTCTTT

CDR3 length: 13
D gene: .
V gene: TRBV9
clone size: .
J gene: TRBJ2-2
CDR3 protein: CASSATGAGELFF
CDR3 DNA: TGTGCCAGCAGCGCCACGGGGGCCGGGGAGCTGTTTTTT

CDR3 length: 14
D gene: TRBD1
V gene: TRBV5-1
clone size: .
J gene: TRBJ2-3
CDR3 protein: CASKDESGGDTQYF
CDR3 DNA: TGCGCCAGCAAGGACGAGTCAGGGGGCGATACGCAGTATTTT

CDR3 length: 13
D gene: .
V gene: TRBV11-2
clone size: .
J gene: TRBJ1-2
CDR3 protein: CASSGGNYYGYTF
CDR3 DNA: TGTGCCAGCAGCGGGGGGAATTACTATGGCTACACCTTC

CDR3 length: 15
D gene: .
V gene: TRBV2
clone size: .
J gene: TRBJ2-1
CDR3 protein: CASSDNSGSYNEQFF
CDR3 DNA: TGTGCCAGCAGTGATAACAGCGGCTCCTACAATGAGCAGTTCTTC

CDR3 length: 16
D gene: .
V gene: TRBV4-2
clone size: .
J gene: TRBJ1-2
CDR3 protein: CASSQDPGERVYGYTF
CDR3 DNA: TGTGCCAGCAGCCAAGATCCCGGGGAGAGGGTGTATGGCTACACCTTC

CDR3 length: 16
D gene: .
V gene: TRBV27
clone size: .
J gene: TRBJ1-5
CDR3 protein: CASSLFAEYSNQPQHF
CDR3 DNA: TGTGCCAGCAGTTTATTCGCAGAATATAGCAATCAGCCCCAGCATTTT

CDR3 length: 16
D gene: TRBD1
V gene: TRBV5-1
clone size: .
J gene: TRBJ2-3
CDR3 protein: CASSFATGTVTDTQYF
CDR3 DNA: TGCGCCAGCAGCTTCGCCACCGGGACAGTGACAGATACGCAGTATTTT

CDR3 length: 18
D gene: .
V gene: TRBV12-2
clone size: once
J gene: TRBJ2-5
CDR3 protein: CASRLARASGRGRGTQYF
CDR3 DNA: TGTGCAAGTCGCTTAGCGAGGGCTAGCGGGAGGGGGAGGGGGACCCAGTACTTC

CDR3 length: 17
D gene: TRBD2
V gene: TRBV18
clone size: .
J gene: TRBJ2-1
CDR3 protein: CASSPNVPAGTYNEQFF
CDR3 DNA: TGTGCCAGCTCACCAAACGTTCCAGCGGGGACCTACAATGAGCAGTTCTTC

CDR3 length: 13
D gene: TRBD1
V gene: TRBV2
clone size: few
J gene: TRBJ1-5
CDR3 protein: CASMGDRNQPQHF
CDR3 DNA: TGTGCCAGCATGGGGGACAGAAATCAGCCCCAGCATTTT

CDR3 length: 13
D gene: TRBD1
V gene: TRBV30
clone size: .
J gene: TRBJ1-2
CDR3 protein: CAYPGQGGYGYTF
CDR3 DNA: TGTGCCTATCCGGGACAGGGTGGCTATGGCTACACCTTC

CDR3 length: 12
D gene: TRBD1
V gene: TRBV30
clone size: few
J gene: TRBJ1-2
CDR3 protein: CAWQGAIYGYTF
CDR3 DNA: TGTGCCTGGCAGGGGGCGATCTATGGCTACACCTTC

CDR3 length: 13
D gene: .
V gene: TRBV30
clone size: .
J gene: TRBJ1-5
CDR3 protein: CAWSVYINSPQHF
CDR3 DNA: TGTGCCTGGAGTGTCTATATCAACTCGCCCCAGCATTTT

CDR3 length: 14
D gene: TRBD1
V gene: TRBV7-2
clone size: .
J gene: TRBJ2-7
CDR3 protein: CASSFGTGKYEQYF
CDR3 DNA: TGTGCCAGCAGCTTCGGGACAGGGAAATACGAGCAGTACTTC

CDR3 length: 15
D gene: .
V gene: TRBV7-2
clone size: .
J gene: TRBJ1-2
CDR3 protein: CASSLGAGVSYGYTF
CDR3 DNA: TGTGCCAGCAGCTTAGGCGCAGGGGTTAGCTATGGCTACACCTTC

CDR3 length: 18
D gene: TRBD1
V gene: TRBV5-1
clone size: .
J gene: TRBJ2-3
CDR3 protein: CASSLSTGDGVGTDTQYF
CDR3 DNA: TGCGCCAGCAGCTTATCCACAGGGGACGGGGTCGGCACAGATACGCAGTATTTT

CDR3 length: 16
D gene: TRBD2
V gene: TRBV11-3
clone size: .
J gene: TRBJ2-1
CDR3 protein: CASSPGLAGNENEQFF
CDR3 DNA: TGTGCCAGCAGCCCCGGACTAGCGGGAAACGAGAATGAGCAGTTCTTC

CDR3 length: 13
D gene: TRBD1
V gene: TRBV6-5
clone size: .
J gene: TRBJ1-4
CDR3 protein: CASSHRGGEKLFF
CDR3 DNA: TGTGCCAGCAGCCACAGGGGAGGCGAAAAACTGTTTTTT

CDR3 length: 19
D gene: TRBD2
V gene: TRBV11-2
clone size: .
J gene: TRBJ2-1
CDR3 protein: CASSFILAGGRSSYNEQFF
CDR3 DNA: TGTGCCAGCAGCTTTATACTAGCGGGGGGGAGAAGCTCCTACAATGAGCAGTTCTTC

CDR3 length: 15
D gene: .
V gene: TRBV6-5
clone size: once
J gene: TRBJ1-5
CDR3 protein: CASSYSRAGDQPQHF
CDR3 DNA: TGTGCCAGCAGTTACTCCCGGGCAGGGGATCAGCCCCAGCATTTT

CDR3 length: 16
D gene: TRBD2
V gene: TRBV6-1
clone size: .
J gene: TRBJ2-3
CDR3 protein: CASSAGTSGGTDTQYF
CDR3 DNA: TGTGCCAGCAGTGCCGGGACTAGCGGGGGCACAGATACGCAGTATTTT

CDR3 length: 13
D gene: .
V gene: TRBV6-1
clone size: once
J gene: TRBJ2-4
CDR3 protein: CASSVGSLAIQYF
CDR3 DNA: TGTGCCAGCAGTGTGGGCAGCCTGGCCATTCAGTACTTC